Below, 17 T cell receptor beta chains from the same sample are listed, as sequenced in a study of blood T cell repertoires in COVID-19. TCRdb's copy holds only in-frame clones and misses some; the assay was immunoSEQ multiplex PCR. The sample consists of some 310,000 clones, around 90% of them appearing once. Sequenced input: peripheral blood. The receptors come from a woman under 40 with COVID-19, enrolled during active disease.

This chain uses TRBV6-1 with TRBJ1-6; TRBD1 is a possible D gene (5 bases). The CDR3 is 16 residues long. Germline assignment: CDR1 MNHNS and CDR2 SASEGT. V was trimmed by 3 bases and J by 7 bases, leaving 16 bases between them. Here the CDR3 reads CASSEIPGLANSPLHF. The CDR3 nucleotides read TGTGCCAGCAGTGAGATCCCGGGACTGGCCAATTCACCCCTCCACTTT.

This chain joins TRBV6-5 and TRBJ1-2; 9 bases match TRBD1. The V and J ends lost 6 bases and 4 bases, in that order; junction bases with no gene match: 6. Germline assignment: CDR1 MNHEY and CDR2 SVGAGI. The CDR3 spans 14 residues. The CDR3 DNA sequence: TGTGCCAGCAGCGGACAGGGGCAAATCTATGGCTACACCTTC. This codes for CASSGQGQIYGYTF.

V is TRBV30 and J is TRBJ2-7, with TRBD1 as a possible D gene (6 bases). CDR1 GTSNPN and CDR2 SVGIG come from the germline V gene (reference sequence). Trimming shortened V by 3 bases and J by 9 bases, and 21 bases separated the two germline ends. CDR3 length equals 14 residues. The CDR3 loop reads CAWSRSRDTGGQYF. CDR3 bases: TGTGCCTGGAGCAGGTCCCGGGACACCGGAGGGCAGTACTTC. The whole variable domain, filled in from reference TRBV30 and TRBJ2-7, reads SQTIHQWPATLVQPVGSPLSLECTVEGTSNPNLYWYRQAAGRGLQLLFYSVGIGQISSEVPQNLSASRPQDRQFILSSKKLLLSDSGFYLCAWSRSRDTGGQYFGPGTRLTVT.

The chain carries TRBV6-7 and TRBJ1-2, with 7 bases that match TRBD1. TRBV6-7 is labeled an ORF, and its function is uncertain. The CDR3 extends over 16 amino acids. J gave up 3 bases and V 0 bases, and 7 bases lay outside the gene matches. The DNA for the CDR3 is TGTGCCAGCAGTTACTCGACCTGGGACAGCTACTATGGCTACACCTTC. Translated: CASSYSTWDSYYGYTF.

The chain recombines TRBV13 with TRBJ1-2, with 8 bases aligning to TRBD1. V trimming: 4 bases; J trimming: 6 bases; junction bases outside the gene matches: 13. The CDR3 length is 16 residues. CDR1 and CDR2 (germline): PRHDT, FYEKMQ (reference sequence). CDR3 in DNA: TGTGCCAGCAGCTCGGAAAGATCGGGACAGGTGGATGGCTACACCTTC. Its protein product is CASSSERSGQVDGYTF.

CDR3 sequence (DNA): TGTGCCATCAGTGAGTCGCTAGAAACCGGGGAGCTGTTTTTT. Translating it yields CAISESLETGELFF. This chain links TRBV10-3 with TRBJ2-2; D call uncertain. This CDR3 region has 14 residues. Germline loops: CDR1 ENHRY, CDR2 SYGVKD. Trimming took 0 bases from V and 5 from J, leaving 7 bases between them.

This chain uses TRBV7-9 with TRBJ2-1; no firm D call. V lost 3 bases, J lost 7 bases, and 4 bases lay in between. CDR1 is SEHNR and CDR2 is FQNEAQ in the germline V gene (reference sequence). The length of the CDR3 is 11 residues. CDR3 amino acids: CASSFRNEQFF. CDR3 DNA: TGTGCCAGCAGCTTTAGAAATGAGCAGTTCTTC.

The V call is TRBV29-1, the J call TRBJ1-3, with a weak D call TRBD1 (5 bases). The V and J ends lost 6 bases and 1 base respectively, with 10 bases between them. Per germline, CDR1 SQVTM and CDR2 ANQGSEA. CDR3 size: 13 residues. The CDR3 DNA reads TGCAGCGTGGCCCCAGGGTCTGGAAACACCATATATTTT. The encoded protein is CSVAPGSGNTIYF.

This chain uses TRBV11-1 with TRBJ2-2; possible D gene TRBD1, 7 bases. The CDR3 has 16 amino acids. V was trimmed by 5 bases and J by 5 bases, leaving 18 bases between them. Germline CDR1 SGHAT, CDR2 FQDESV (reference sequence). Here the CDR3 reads CASSLGGQSLTGELFF. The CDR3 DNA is TGTGCCAGCAGCCTGGGGGGACAGAGTCTGACCGGGGAGCTGTTTTTT.

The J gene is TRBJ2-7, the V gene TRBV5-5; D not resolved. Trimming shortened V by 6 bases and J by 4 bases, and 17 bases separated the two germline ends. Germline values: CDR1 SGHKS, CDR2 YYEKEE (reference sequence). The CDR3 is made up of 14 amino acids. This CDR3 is CASTLEGSPYEQYF. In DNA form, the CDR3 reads TGTGCCAGCACCCTAGAAGGATCCCCTTACGAGCAGTACTTC.

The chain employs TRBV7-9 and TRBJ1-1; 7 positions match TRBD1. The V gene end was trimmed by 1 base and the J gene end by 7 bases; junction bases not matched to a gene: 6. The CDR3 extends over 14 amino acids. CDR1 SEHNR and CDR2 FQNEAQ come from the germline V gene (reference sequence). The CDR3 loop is CASSLVGTEIEAFF. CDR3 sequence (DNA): TGTGCCAGCAGCTTAGTCGGGACAGAGATTGAAGCTTTCTTT.

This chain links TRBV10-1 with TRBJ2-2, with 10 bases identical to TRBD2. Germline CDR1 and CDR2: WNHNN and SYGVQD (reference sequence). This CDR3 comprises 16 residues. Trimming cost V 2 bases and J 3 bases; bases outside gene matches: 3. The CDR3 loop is CASSEPGTSDTGELFF. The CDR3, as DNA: TGCGCCAGCAGTGAGCCCGGGACTAGCGACACCGGGGAGCTGTTTTTT.

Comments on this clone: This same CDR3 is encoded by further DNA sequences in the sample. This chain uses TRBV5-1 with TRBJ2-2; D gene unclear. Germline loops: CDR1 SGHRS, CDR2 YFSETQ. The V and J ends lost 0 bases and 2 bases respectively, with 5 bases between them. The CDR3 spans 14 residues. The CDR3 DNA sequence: TGCGCCAGCAGCTTGGACAGTAACACCGGGGAGCTGTTTTTT. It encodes CASSLDSNTGELFF.

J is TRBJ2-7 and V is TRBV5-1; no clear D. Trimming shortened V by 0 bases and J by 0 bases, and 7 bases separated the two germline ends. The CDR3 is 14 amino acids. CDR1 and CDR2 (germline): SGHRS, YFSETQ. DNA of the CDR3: TGCGCCAGCAGCTTGGCCCCAGACTCCTACGAGCAGTACTTC. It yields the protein CASSLAPDSYEQYF. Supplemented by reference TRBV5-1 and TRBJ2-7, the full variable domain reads KAGVTQTPRYLIKTRGQQVTLSCSPISGHRSVSWYQQTPGQGLQFLFEYFSETQRNKGNFPGRFSGRQFSNSRSEMNVSTLELGDSALYLCASSLAPDSYEQYFGPGTRLTVT.

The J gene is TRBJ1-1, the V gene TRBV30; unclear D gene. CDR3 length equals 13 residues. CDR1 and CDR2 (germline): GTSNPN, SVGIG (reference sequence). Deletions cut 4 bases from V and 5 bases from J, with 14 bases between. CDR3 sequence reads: CAWNIATGTEAFF. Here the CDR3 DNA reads TGTGCCTGGAATATCGCCACGGGGACTGAAGCTTTCTTT.

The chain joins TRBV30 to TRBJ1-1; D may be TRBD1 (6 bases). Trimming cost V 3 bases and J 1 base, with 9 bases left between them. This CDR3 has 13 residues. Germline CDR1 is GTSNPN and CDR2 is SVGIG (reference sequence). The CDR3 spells CAWRYRENTEAFF. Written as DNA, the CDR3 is TGTGCCTGGAGATACAGGGAGAACACTGAAGCTTTCTTT.

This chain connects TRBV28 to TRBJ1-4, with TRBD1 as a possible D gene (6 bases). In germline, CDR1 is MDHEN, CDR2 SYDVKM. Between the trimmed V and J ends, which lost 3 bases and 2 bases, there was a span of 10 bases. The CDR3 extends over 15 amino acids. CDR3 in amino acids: CASSLVGQTNEKLFF. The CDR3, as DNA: TGTGCCAGCAGTTTGGTCGGACAGACTAATGAAAAACTGTTTTTT.